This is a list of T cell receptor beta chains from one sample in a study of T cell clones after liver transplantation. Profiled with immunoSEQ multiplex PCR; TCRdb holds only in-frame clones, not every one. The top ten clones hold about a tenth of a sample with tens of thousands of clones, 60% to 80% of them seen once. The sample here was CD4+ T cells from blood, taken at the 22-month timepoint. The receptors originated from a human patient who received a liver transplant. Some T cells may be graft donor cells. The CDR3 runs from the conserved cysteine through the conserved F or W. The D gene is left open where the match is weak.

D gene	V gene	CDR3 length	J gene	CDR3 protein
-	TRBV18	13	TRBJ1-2	CASSPSDDYGYTF
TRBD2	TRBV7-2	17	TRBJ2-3	CASSLATSGGATDTQYF
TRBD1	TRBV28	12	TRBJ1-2	CASRPDRAGYTF
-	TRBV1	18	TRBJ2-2	CTSSQDPASGGATGELFF
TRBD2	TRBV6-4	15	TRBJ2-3	CASSALAGVGDTQYF
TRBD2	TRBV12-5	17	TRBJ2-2	CASARKMSGGRTGELFF
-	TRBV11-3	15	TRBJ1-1	CASSRTPGPDTEAFF
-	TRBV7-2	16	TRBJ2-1	CASSIEQGRRDNEQFF
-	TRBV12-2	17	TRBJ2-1	CASRLAAGWKSYNEQFF
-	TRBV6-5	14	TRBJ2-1	CASSGESSYNEQFF
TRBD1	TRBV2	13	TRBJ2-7	CAGGTGGTYEQYF
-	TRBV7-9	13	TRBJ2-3	CAVQGGRTDTQYF
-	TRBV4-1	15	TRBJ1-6	CASSQGITENSPLHF
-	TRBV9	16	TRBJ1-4	CASSLGVIETNEKLFF
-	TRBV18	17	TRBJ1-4	CAILARPDRPTNEKLFF
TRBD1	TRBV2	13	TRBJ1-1	CAGGGQGITEAFF
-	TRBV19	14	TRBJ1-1	CASSSGFANTEAFF
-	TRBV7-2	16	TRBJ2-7	CASSLDWSRGASEQYF
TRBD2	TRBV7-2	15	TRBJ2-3	CASSPTSGPTDTQYF
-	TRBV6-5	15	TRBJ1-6	CASSYSSSVNSPLHF
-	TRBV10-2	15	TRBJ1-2	CASRPAPTGNYGYTF
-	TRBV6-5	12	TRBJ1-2	CASGETSGGYTF
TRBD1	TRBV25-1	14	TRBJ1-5	CASRGQGTGQPQHF
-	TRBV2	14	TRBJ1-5	CASSSNTGRQPQHF
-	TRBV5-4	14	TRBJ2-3	CASSLAGRTDTQYF
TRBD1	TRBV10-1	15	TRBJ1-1	CASSDSRGANTEAFF
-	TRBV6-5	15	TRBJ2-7	CASSYFAGASYEQYF
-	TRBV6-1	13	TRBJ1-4	CASSESPGEKLFF
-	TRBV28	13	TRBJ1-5	CASTAQGRHPQHF
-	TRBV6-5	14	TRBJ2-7	CASSDPGVKDEQYF
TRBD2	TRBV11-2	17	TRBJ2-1	CASSWTSGGASYNEQFF
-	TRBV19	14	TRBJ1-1	CASTPQGLSTEAFF
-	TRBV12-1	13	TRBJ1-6	CASSFIHNSPLHF
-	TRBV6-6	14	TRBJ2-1	CASRGGISYNEQFF
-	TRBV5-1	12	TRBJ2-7	CASSFQSGEQYF
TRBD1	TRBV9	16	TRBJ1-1	CASSVEAGGLNTEAFF
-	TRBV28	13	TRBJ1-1	CASIAGTNTEAFF
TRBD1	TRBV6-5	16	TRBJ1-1	CASSYSGQGKGTEAFF
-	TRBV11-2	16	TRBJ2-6	CASSLVSSSGANVLTF
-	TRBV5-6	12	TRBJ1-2	CASSFDKEGYTF
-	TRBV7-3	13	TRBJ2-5	CASSLSGGETQYF
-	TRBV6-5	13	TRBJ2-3	CASSYGLADTQYF
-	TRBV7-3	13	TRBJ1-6	CASSLDLNSPLHF
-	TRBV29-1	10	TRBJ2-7	CSAKDGDQYF
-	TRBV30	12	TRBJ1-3	CAWSVGGNTIYF
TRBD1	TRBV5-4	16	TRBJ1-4	CASSPDPGGPSEKLFF